Listed below are T cell receptor beta chains from one sample, sequenced in a study of spatial heterogeneity in lung cancer. One entry per CDR3 protein results from TCRdb running MiXCR on the 5' RACE reads. The table lists tens of thousands of distinct CDR3 sequences, roughly a fifth of them singletons. This specimen was PBMCs, taken at follow-up. The receptors stem from a male donor with early-stage non-small cell lung cancer. Each CDR3 is given with its conserved first and last residue. The D gene is left open where the match is weak. Clone sizes are given selectively: once, few, many, or a class where the clone is expanded.

J	size	V	D	DNA	CDR3
TRBJ1-1	.	TRBV6-2/TRBV6-3	.	TGTGCCAGCAGTACGTCCCAGAAGAACACTGAAGCTTTCTTT	CASSTSQKNTEAFF
TRBJ2-5	few	TRBV20-1	.	TGCAGTGCAGTCCCGGGGCCAGGGACCCAGTACTTC	CSAVPGPGTQYF
TRBJ1-4	.	TRBV20-1	.	TGCAGTGCTAGAGATCCCATTCAGCGAAGACATGAAAAACTGTTTTTT	CSARDPIQRRHEKLFF
TRBJ1-1	many	TRBV6-1	TRBD1	TGTGCCAGCAGCCTACAGGGGTCCACTGAAGCTTTCTTT	CASSLQGSTEAFF
TRBJ2-1	few	TRBV2	TRBD2	TGTGCCAGCCAAGAAATAGCGGGAGGGCTTAATGAGCAGTTCTTC	CASQEIAGGLNEQFF
TRBJ2-5	.	TRBV2	.	TGTGCCAGCAGTGGTACCCCCTGGGAGACCCAGTACTTC	CASSGTPWETQYF
TRBJ2-3	few	TRBV4-3	.	TGCGCCAGCAGCCAAGAATTAGGTGCCTTCACAGATACGCAGTATTTT	CASSQELGAFTDTQYF
TRBJ1-5	.	TRBV24-1	.	TGTGCCACCAGTGATTGGAAGGGGAATCAGCCCCAGCATTTT	CATSDWKGNQPQHF
TRBJ2-7	.	TRBV20-1	.	TGCAGTGCAAAAAGCAGGGCCTCCTACGAGCAGTACTTC	CSAKSRASYEQYF
TRBJ1-2	.	TRBV11-2	TRBD1	TGTGCCAGCAGCTTCGCCGGGACAGTCTATGGCTACACCTTC	CASSFAGTVYGYTF
TRBJ2-3	.	TRBV29-1	TRBD2	TGCAGCGTTCTCAAACCGGGACTAGCGGGTATCACTGCTAGCACAGATACGCAGTATTTT	CSVLKPGLAGITASTDTQYF
TRBJ2-3	few	TRBV5-1	.	TGCGCCAGCAGGGCGCAGGATACGCAGTATTTT	CASRAQDTQYF
TRBJ2-4	few	TRBV30	.	TGTGCCTGGAGTGGGGAACTTCGAGGCATTCAGTACTTC	CAWSGELRGIQYF
TRBJ1-2	few	TRBV29-1	TRBD1	TGCAGCGTTGAGGGGACAGGGAGCGGCTACACCTTC	CSVEGTGSGYTF
TRBJ1-2	few	TRBV19	.	TGTGCCAGTACCCCGGGTAGCAGTACATTCTATGGCTACACCTTC	CASTPGSSTFYGYTF
TRBJ2-5	.	TRBV12-3/TRBV12-4	.	TGTGCCAGCAGTTTAAACAACCAAGAGACCCAGTACTTC	CASSLNNQETQYF
TRBJ1-6	few	TRBV5-4	.	TGTGCCAGCAGCCCGACGATGGCGGATAATTCACCCCTCCACTTT	CASSPTMADNSPLHF
TRBJ1-5	.	TRBV25-1	.	TGTGCCACCAGAGAGGACCACAATCAGCCCCAGCATTTT	CATREDHNQPQHF
TRBJ1-2	few	TRBV29-1	.	TGCAGCGGACAGACGGTATCCCCTAACTATGGCTACACCTTC	CSGQTVSPNYGYTF
TRBJ1-6	.	TRBV11-2	TRBD1	TGTGCCAGCAGTCAGGACAGGGGTAATTCACCCCTCCACTTT	CASSQDRGNSPLHF
TRBJ2-3	few	TRBV20-1	.	TGCAGTGCTATCCCGCCCCCTTCAGATACGCAGTATTTT	CSAIPPPSDTQYF
TRBJ2-5	.	TRBV4-3	.	TGCGCCAGCAGCCAAGAAACCGGGCCTACAGTGACCCAGTACTTC	CASSQETGPTVTQYF
TRBJ2-7	.	TRBV4-1	TRBD2	TGCGCCAGCAGCCAAGGAGGCGGGACTAGCATTTTGCGAGGGATCTACGAGCAGTACTTC	CASSQGGGTSILRGIYEQYF
TRBJ2-3	few	TRBV29-1	TRBD1	TGCAGCGTTGCCCAGGGTAGGACAGGGCCTAGCACAGATACGCAGTATTTT	CSVAQGRTGPSTDTQYF
TRBJ2-1	.	TRBV11-2	TRBD2	TGTGCCAGCAGCCCCCACCGCGGGGGGGCCAACTATGAGCAGTTCTTC	CASSPHRGGANYEQFF
TRBJ2-5	.	TRBV2	TRBD2	TGTGCCAGCAGTGTTTCGCGGGGGGCTTTAGAGACCCAGTACTTC	CASSVSRGALETQYF
TRBJ2-7	.	TRBV20-1	.	TGCAGTGCTAGACCCCTGCGCCACGAGCAGTACTTC	CSARPLRHEQYF
TRBJ2-1	few	TRBV12-3/TRBV12-4	.	TGTGCCAGCAGTTTAGCCTACCCGACCGTGCAGTTCTTC	CASSLAYPTVQFF
TRBJ2-1	few	TRBV19	TRBD2	TGTGCCAGTAGCCTGGGGACTAGCCTCTACAATGAGCAGTTCTTC	CASSLGTSLYNEQFF